This TCR beta chain was retrieved from a study of human T cells and chemical hapten exposure (dated by TCRdb to the early 2020s). About the full investigation: For sensitization, 2% DPC in acetone was applied to a 2 cm by 2 cm area of upper inner arm skin. This study followed changes in the peripheral blood TCR repertoire in vivo during primary and secondary sensitization of alopecia patients to the hapten diphenylcyclopropenone (DPC). Twenty-nine alopecia patients provided blood for TCR sequencing at one to four time points (pre-sensitization, 2, 6 and 24 weeks). Weekly therapeutic DPC doses were additionally applied to the scalp of patients throughout the approximately 23-week study period. Patient blood was sampled pre-sensitization (week 0) and at 2, 6 and about 24 weeks after DPC sensitization. Libraries were pooled for sequencing, and variation in per-sample TCR yields was attributed mainly to small differences in library volumes within the pool. Patch testing was done on the upper back using Finn chambers containing 0.01% DPC, and results were scored after 6 days according to International Contact Dermatitis Research Group standards. Alopecia areata with under or over 50% scalp involvement, alopecia totalis and alopecia universalis were represented in the patient cohort, which was mostly female.

This specimen's time point label, per the study, means: patch test 1, 2 weeks after DPC sensitization. The sample's treatment or condition, from its label and the paper: therapeutic diphenylcyclopropenone sensitization with weekly scalp DPC. At every patch-test visit, the blood draw took place before the patch test was put on. Patients were eligible if aged 18 to 70, diagnosed with alopecia and judged suitable for DPC therapy, and pregnant patients were excluded. Unfractionated whole blood was collected in Tempus Blood RNA tubes, and total RNA was extracted from that blood. For CDR1 and CDR2, the germline V gene (reference sequence) lists MNHNY and SVGAGI. The CDR3 contains 13 residues, cysteine and phenylalanine counted. The entry retains the CDR3 DNA only, 39 bases that are in frame from base 1. At the junction V is shortened by 3 bases and J by 8 bases, with 13 bases in between. The paper as a whole reports these results and caveats: The number of PT1 expanded TCRs positively correlated with patch test score, significant at thresholds 8, 16 and 32 but not 4. DPC sensitization did not change the number of TCRs with a frequency above 1 in 1000, and there was no evidence of changes in global repertoire structure. Because all patients had alopecia, a presumed autoimmune disease, the immune response of the patients might differ from that of healthy individuals. Expanded TCRs formed significantly more large CDR3 similarity clusters than pre-sensitization or healthy control sets, consistent with antigen-driven responses. After repeated subsampling, changes were observed in the strength of the expansion versus patch-test correlation and in the threshold at which the correlation became significant.

About this clonotype itself: No cognate antigen has been identified for it. No much larger clone exists at a distance of one base, and base qualities are not known.

Library preparation used RACE. TCRdb shows the sequencer as NextSeq 500. Library preparation attached unique molecular identifiers to individual cDNA molecules for quantitative, reproducible TCR counting. For every blood RNA sample, sequencing covered both the TCR alpha and TCR beta chains. The published analysis was carried out like this. The median number of TCRs per sample was roughly 98,000, ranging from roughly 23,224 to 700,000. The Decombinator software suite was used to annotate the V, J and CDR3 of the TCR reads. Every sample was subsampled to the same number of TCRs (28,000) for the PS versus PT1 abundance plots. TCRs were defined as expanded if absent before sensitization and observed at least eight times at the 2-week time point. In TCRdb, the public reads were trimmed at Q25 with fastp and aligned with MiXCR, with productive beta chains retained. Rows with a matching CDR3 protein are joined into one entry that keeps the most common DNA and genes. TCRdb, not the authors, supplied the V and J calls. The sample includes about 120,000 distinct CDR3 sequences, with around 10% observed a single time. The ten most abundant clones make up just over 1.4% of the sample.

The chain joins TRBV6-6 to TRBJ1-2, with TRBD1 perhaps the D gene, on 6 matching bases. The sequencing here drew on whole blood, taken in connection with sensitization to the hapten diphenylcyclopropenone (DPC). This receptor was taken from a woman aged 45-59 years with alopecia areata. Some clones in this sample may be carry-over from other donors' samples. CDR3 protein: CASSYTLQGGYTF. The sequenced DNA: TGTGCCAGCAGTTATACTTTACAGGGAGGCTACACCTTC.